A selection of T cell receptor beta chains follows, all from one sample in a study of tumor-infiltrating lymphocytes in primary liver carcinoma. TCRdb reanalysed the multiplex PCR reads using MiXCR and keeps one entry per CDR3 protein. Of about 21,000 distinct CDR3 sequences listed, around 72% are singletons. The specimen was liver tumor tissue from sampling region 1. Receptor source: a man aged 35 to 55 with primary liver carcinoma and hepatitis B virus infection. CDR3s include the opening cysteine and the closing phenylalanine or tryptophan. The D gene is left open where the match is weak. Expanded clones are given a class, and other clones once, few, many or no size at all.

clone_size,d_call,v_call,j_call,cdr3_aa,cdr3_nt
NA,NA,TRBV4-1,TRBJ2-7,CASSPIDEPPYEQYF,TGCGCCAGCAGCCCTATAGATGAACCGCCCTACGAGCAGTACTTC
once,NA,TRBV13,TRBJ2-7,CASNLLLRNHEQYF,TGTGCCAGCAACTTACTGCTCCGGAACCACGAGCAGTACTTC
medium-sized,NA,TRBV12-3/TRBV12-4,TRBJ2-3,CASSLQGAQYF,TGTGCCAGCAGTTTGCAGGGTGCGCAGTATTTT
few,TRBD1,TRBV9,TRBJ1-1,CASSAQEPGQGAWNTEAFF,TGTGCCAGCAGCGCCCAAGAACCGGGACAGGGGGCTTGGAACACTGAAGCTTTCTTT
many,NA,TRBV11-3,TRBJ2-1,CASTTPIGHKYNEQFF,TGTGCCAGCACGACACCCATAGGACACAAATACAATGAGCAGTTCTTC
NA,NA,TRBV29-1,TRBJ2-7,CSVAGVHSYEQYF,TGCAGCGTTGCAGGTGTTCACTCCTACGAACAGTACTTC
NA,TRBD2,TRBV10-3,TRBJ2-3,CAIRHTSGVSTDTQYF,TGTGCCATCAGGCACACTAGCGGGGTTAGCACAGATACACAGTATTTC
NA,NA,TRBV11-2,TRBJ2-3,CASSASTDTRYF,TGTGCCAGCAGTGCCAGCACAGATACGCGGTATTTC
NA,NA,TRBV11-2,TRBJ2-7,CASSLAPGQGAVEYF,TGTGCCAGCAGCTTAGCTCCGGGACAAGGGGCAGTGGAGTACTTC
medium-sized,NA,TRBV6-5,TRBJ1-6,CASSPGAYSPLHF,TGTGCCAGCAGCCCCGGGGCCTATTCACCCCTCCACTTT
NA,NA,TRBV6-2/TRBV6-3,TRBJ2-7,CAKSFFGQSREQYF,TGTGCCAAGAGTTTTTTTGGTCAGTCCCGCGAGCAGTACTTC
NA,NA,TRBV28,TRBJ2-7,CARSLFTWDGEQYF,TGTGCCAGGAGTTTATTCACATGGGATGGAGAGCAGTACTTC
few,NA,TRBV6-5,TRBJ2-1,CASSYSRAEARYEQFF,TGTGCCAGCAGTTACTCGAGGGCGGAGGCCCGTTATGAGCAGTTCTTC
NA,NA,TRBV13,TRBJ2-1,CASSPGTVQSEQFF,TGTGCCAGCAGCCCCGGGACTGTACAAAGTGAGCAGTTCTTC
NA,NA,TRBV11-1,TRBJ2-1,CASNQPGTLGRYNEQFF,TGTGCCAGCAACCAACCAGGAACACTAGGAAGGTACAATGAGCAGTTCTTC
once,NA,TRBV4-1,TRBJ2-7,CANSQDREQHF,TGCGCCAACAGCCAAGACCGAGAGCAGCACTTC
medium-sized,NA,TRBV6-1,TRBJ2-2,CASSEGTSNTGELFF,TGTGCCAGCAGTGAAGGGACTTCGAACACCGGGGAGCTGTTTTTT
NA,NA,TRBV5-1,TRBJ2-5,CASSLGQYQETRYF,TGCGCCAGCAGCTTGGGACAGTACCAGGAGACCCGGTACTTC
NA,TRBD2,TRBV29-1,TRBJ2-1,CSLSGLGYNEQFF,TGCAGCCTATCGGGACTAGGATACAATGAGCAGTTCTTC
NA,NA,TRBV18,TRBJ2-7,CASTPTVSYEQYF,TGCGCCAGCACACCGACAGTTTCCTACGAGCAGTACTTC
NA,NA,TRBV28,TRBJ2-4,CVGSLRGKAKNIQYF,TGTGTCGGCAGTTTAAGGGGGAAAGCCAAAAACATTCAGTACTTC
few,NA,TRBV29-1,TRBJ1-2,CSVRVNYDGYTF,TGCAGTGTTAGAGTCAACTACGATGGCTACACCTTC
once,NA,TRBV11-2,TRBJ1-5,CASSSSGRDGTSKVQHF,TGTGCCAGCAGCTCATCGGGGCGTGATGGGACATCAAAGGTCCAGCATTTT
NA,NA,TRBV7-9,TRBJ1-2,CASSPEGRMSQNGYTF,TGTGCCAGCAGCCCCGAGGGCAGGATGTCCCAGAATGGCTACACCTTC
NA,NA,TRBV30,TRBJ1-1,CALIPGRLKLRARDTEAFF,TGTGCCTTGATTCCGGGACGGCTGAAACTGAGGGCTCGAGACACTGAAGCTTTCTTT